The clone carrying this T cell receptor beta chain appeared once. Antigen: not known. Naive CD4+ cells were sorted as CD4+CD8-CD45RO-CD45RA+; naive CD8+ as CD8+CD4-CD45RA+CD27bright. Starting from about 0.55 ug of total RNA, TCR libraries were made with linear amplification. TCRdb itself ran the reads through MiXCR, one entry per CDR3 protein. The sample lists roughly 200,000 distinct CDR3 sequences; about 76% were seen once. The CDR3 covers 14 residues. V shed 0 bases and J shed 4 bases, with 6 bases lying between them. The germline V gene encodes CDR1 MNHEY and CDR2 SVGEGT. The data were obtained in a study of healthy donors' naive CD4 and CD8 T cells. Overall study context: For TCR alpha, new primers spanned all functional IMGT alpha genes. Findings and caveats of the study: CDR3 charge plus V and J genes appeared to account for 10% to 15% of CD4/CD8 variance.

The sequenced sample was naive CD4+ and CD8+ T cells sorted from blood, pooled from several donors. The chain uses TRBV6-2 or TRBV6-3 and TRBJ2-2, with D hard to call. The clonotype was recovered from a pool of human donors in good health; the sample pools cells from several healthy donors. For the CDR3, the DNA is TGTGCCAGCAGTTACTCTGGGTTCACCGGGGAGCTGTTTTTT. This codes for CASSYSGFTGELFF.